The 2 T cell receptor beta chains below come from one sample, sequenced in a study of siplizumab effects on memory and regulatory T cells. The protocol was immunoSEQ multiplex PCR, while the TCRdb copy is restricted to in-frame clones and leaves out a portion. The data show approximately 5,000 clones, 45% to 55% seen once. Cells of the mixed lymphocyte reaction were cocultured at 37 degrees C for about six days. These TCRs are of unknown antigen specificity. The specimen was CFSE-low (dividing) CD8+ T cells sorted from an allogeneic mixed lymphocyte reaction. The receptors were gathered from a human donor in good health; the cells came from an allogeneic mixed lymphocyte reaction. Some clones in this sample may be carry-over from other donors' samples.

The chain has TRBV7-9 and TRBJ2-5; 8 bases agree with TRBD1. Trimming cost V 4 bases and J 13 bases; bases outside gene matches: 14. Germline loops: CDR1 SEHNR, CDR2 FQNEAQ (reference sequence). The CDR3 totals 14 residues. The CDR3 spells CASSSGTGPPSVYF. The CDR3 DNA reads TGTGCCAGCAGCTCCGGGACAGGTCCCCCATCCGTGTACTTC.

This clone was observed a few times. The J gene is TRBJ2-1, the V gene TRBV5-6, with 7 positions matching TRBD1. The CDR3 extends over 16 amino acids. V shed 0 bases, J shed 2 bases, and the junction held 5 bases outside the gene matches. Germline V gene data show CDR1 as SGHDT and CDR2 as YYEEEE. CDR3 in DNA: TGTGCCAGCAGCTTGGGGACGGGACAGCCCTACAATGAGCAGTTCTTC. Its translation: CASSLGTGQPYNEQFF.